The clone carrying this T cell receptor (beta chain) showed up many times. Antigen specificity is unknown. The cohort's ophthalmopathy patients, a group with duration under 3 months, had a Clinical Activity Score of at least 3 and a NOSPECS grade of at least 4. The investigators amplified TCR beta CDR3 regions from RNA transcripts. HTBI primers were the set used in a first-round RT-PCR of the TCR CDR3. One entry per CDR3 protein results from TCRdb running MiXCR on the multiplex PCR reads. Among under 65,000 distinct CDR3 sequences, approximately 57% were seen once, and the ten largest hold about 3.6%. This sample was taken from a study of T cells in Graves' hyperthyroidism and ophthalmopathy. Study-level findings and limits: From stable hyperthyroidism, ophthalmopathy was separated by a 13 V-J model. Median prediction lead before ophthalmopathy onset was 6 to 8 months with the model.

The CDR3 totals 14 residues. Germline CDR1 SGHAT, CDR2 FQNNGV. J was trimmed by 4 bases and V by 2 bases; bases with no gene match: 1. The origin of this receptor is an older woman with Graves' ophthalmopathy. The sample consisted of blood. V and J are TRBV11-2 and TRBJ2-1, with TRBD1 matching over 8 bases. The CDR3 loop reads CASSLRQGYNEQFF. As DNA, the CDR3 is TGTGCCAGCAGCTTACGACAGGGGTACAATGAGCAGTTCTTC. Looking up the rest from reference TRBV11-2 and TRBJ2-1 gives the full variable domain: EAGVAQSPRYKIIEKRQSVAFWCNPISGHATLYWYQQILGQGPKLLIQFQNNGVVDDSQLPKDRFSAERLKGVDSTLKIQPAKLEDSAVYLCASSLRQGYNEQFFGPGTRLTVL.